The clone carrying this T cell receptor beta chain was recorded once. This sample is drawn from a study of early stage breast cancer tumors. The CDR3 length is 14 residues. Germline values: CDR1 SGHKS, CDR2 YYEKEE (reference sequence). Deletions cut 4 bases from V and 3 bases from J, with 10 bases between. Generated by immunoSEQ multiplex PCR, the TCRdb table keeps only in-frame clones and is missing some. The sample lists under 5,500 clones, 65% to 80% occurring once. The chain is built from TRBV5-5 and TRBJ1-4, with no clear D. Specimen: normal breast tissue next to the tumor. This TCR was recovered from a person between 55 and 69 years old with breast cancer. In nucleotides, the CDR3 is TGTGCCAGCAGCCGGGCCCAGGCTAATGAAAAACTGTTTTTT. Its translation: CASSRAQANEKLFF. The whole variable domain, filled in from reference TRBV5-5 and TRBJ1-4, reads DAGVTQSPTHLIKTRGQQVTLRCSPISGHKSVSWYQQVLGQGPQFIFQYYEKEERGRGNFPDRFSARQFPNYSSELNVNALLLGDSALYLCASSRAQANEKLFFGSGTQLSVL.